This T cell receptor (beta chain) originates from a study of OX40 agonist ivuxolimab in advanced cancers. Whole-study context: An anti-OX40 (CD134) antibody with agonistic activity, ivuxolimab, was administered to patients.

Germline values: CDR1 SGHTA, CDR2 FQGNSA. The CDR3 extends over 14 amino acids. Between the trimmed V and J ends, which lost 4 bases and 5 bases, there was a span of 12 bases. Study observations and caveats: The study found that CD8+ T cells averaged more expanded clones than CD4+.

Sequencing was performed with immunoSEQ multiplex PCR; in TCRdb, only in-frame clones are kept and a portion is missing. The sample includes approximately 70,000 clones, 80% to 90% of them seen just once. With regard to this clone: Its antigen is unknown.

The chain uses TRBV7-2 and TRBJ2-1; TRBD1 might be the D (5 bases). The sample here was CD4+ or CD8+ T cells sorted from blood, taken in a trial of the OX40 agonist ivuxolimab. The sequence came from an adult with an advanced solid tumor such as melanoma, head and neck, liver or kidney cancer. The CDR3 DNA sequence: TGTGCCAGCAGCTCTCCTCGGACAAACAATGAGCAGTTCTTC. It encodes CASSSPRTNNEQFF.